The present entry profiles one T cell receptor beta chain with its context. V shed 3 bases, J shed 6 bases, and the junction held 3 bases outside the gene matches. This CDR3 is 14 amino acids long. The germline V gene encodes CDR1 KGHSH and CDR2 LQKENI. This entry is derived from a study of OX40 agonist ivuxolimab in advanced cancers. Study background: Dose-escalation patients had hepatocellular carcinoma, melanoma, renal cell or head and neck cancer.

Using immunoSEQ multiplex PCR, the repertoire was profiled, and TCRdb retains in-frame clones only, with some absent. Of about 94,000 clones in the sample, roughly 84% are singletons; the top ten hold around 0.29%. The rearrangement joins TRBV18 to TRBJ2-7, with TRBD1 matching 12 bases. This receptor was taken from an adult with an advanced solid tumor such as melanoma, head and neck, liver or kidney cancer. The sample consisted of CD4+ or CD8+ T cells sorted from blood, taken in a trial of the OX40 agonist ivuxolimab. The CDR3 DNA follows: TGTGCCAGCTCACCTTCGGGACAGGGGGCCGAGCAGTACTTC. As protein: CASSPSGQGAEQYF.